Many counts were recorded for the clone carrying this TCR beta chain. This sample is part of a study of T cells in Graves' hyperthyroidism and ophthalmopathy. TCR beta CDR3 regions were amplified from RNA transcripts. The HTBI primer set served for first-round RT-PCR of the TCR CDR3. MiXCR was run by TCRdb on the multiplex PCR reads, yielding one entry per CDR3 protein. The repertoire includes approximately 600,000 distinct CDR3 sequences, about 15% of them detected once, and roughly 4.5% sits in the top ten. V lost 6 bases and J lost 6, with 21 bases in between. Germline V gives CDR1 MNHEY, CDR2 SVGEGT. The CDR3 extends over 15 amino acids.

Input material: blood. This chain connects TRBV6-2 or TRBV6-3 to TRBJ2-7, with D maybe TRBD1 (7 bases). The sequence was obtained from a woman in her forties with Graves' ophthalmopathy. The CDR3 coding sequence is TGTGCCAGCAGACCTACAGGGGAAGGAGGGGGCGAGCAGTACTTC. Amino acid sequence: CASRPTGEGGGEQYF.